This T cell receptor beta chain was recovered during a study of blood T cell repertoires in COVID-19. Study in general: PBMCs, B-cell-depleted T cells, or T cells provided the cDNA or gDNA that made up the material.

CDR3 size: 13 residues. V was shortened by 0 bases and J by 9 bases, with 9 bases between the two germline ends. Germline assignment: CDR1 SGHAT and CDR2 FQNNGV. Measured with immunoSEQ multiplex PCR; TCRdb has only the in-frame clones, and not every one. The sample lists about 210,000 clones; roughly 86% were seen once. The source of this sequence is a woman between 40 and 55 years old with acute or convalescent COVID-19. The sample comprised peripheral blood. The rearrangement joins TRBV11-2 to TRBJ1-5, with no clear D. The CDR3 coding sequence is TGTGCCAGCAGCTTAGATAGAGTCGGGCCCCAGCATTTT. This encodes CASSLDRVGPQHF.